Shown below are 8 T cell receptor beta chains from a single sample sequenced in a study of blood T cell repertoires in COVID-19. The repertoire was sequenced with immunoSEQ multiplex PCR; TCRdb's copy has only in-frame clones and lacks some. Here the sample spans over 200,000 clones, around 83% being singletons. Sample: peripheral blood. The receptors shown here come from a man aged 40-55 years who had recovered from COVID-19.

CDR3 residues: CASSPGTVFQTQYF. For the CDR3, the DNA is TGTGCCAGCAGCCCTGGGACAGTTTTCCAGACCCAGTACTTC. The chain carries TRBV11-3 and TRBJ2-5, with TRBD1 matching over 7 bases. This CDR3 comprises 14 residues. V shed 5 bases, J shed 6 bases, and the junction held 9 bases outside the gene matches. The germline V gene has CDR1 SGHNT and CDR2 YENEEA.

V is TRBV11-2 and J is TRBJ1-3, with 8 bases that match TRBD1. After removal of 4 bases from V and 5 bases from J, the junction contained 16 bases not matched to a gene. Germline V gene data show CDR1 as SGHAT and CDR2 as FQNNGV. This CDR3 has 18 residues. CDR3 nucleotides: TGTGCCAGCAGCTCCTATAATACCCAGGGGGCGAGTAGAAACACCATATATTTT. It yields the protein CASSSYNTQGASRNTIYF. Drawing the rest from reference TRBV11-2 and TRBJ1-3, the complete variable domain is EAGVAQSPRYKIIEKRQSVAFWCNPISGHATLYWYQQILGQGPKLLIQFQNNGVVDDSQLPKDRFSAERLKGVDSTLKIQPAKLEDSAVYLCASSSYNTQGASRNTIYFGEGSWLTVV.

The chain recombines TRBV19 with TRBJ1-3; tentatively, D is TRBD1 (5 bases). Germline V lookup: CDR1 LNHDA, CDR2 SQIVND (reference sequence). The CDR3 runs to 17 residues. V lost 3 bases, J lost 2 bases, and 17 bases lay in between. CDR3 amino acids: CASSIDTELGAGNTIYF. CDR3 in DNA: TGTGCCAGTAGTATTGATACGGAATTAGGGGCTGGAAACACCATATATTTT.

The V gene is TRBV5-1, the J gene TRBJ2-2; possibly TRBD1 for D (5 bases). The V end was cut by 2 bases, the J end by 6 bases, with 8 bases between. Germline CDR1 reads SGHRS; CDR2 reads YFSETQ. CDR3 size: 13 residues. The CDR3 sequence: CASSFQGSGELFF. CDR3 nucleotides: TGCGCCAGCAGCTTCCAGGGTTCCGGGGAGCTGTTTTTT.

This rearrangement joins TRBV28 to TRBJ1-5, with D possibly being TRBD1 (5 bases). Trimming removed 1 base from V and 5 bases from J, with 15 bases in between. Per the germline V gene, CDR1 is MDHEN and CDR2 is SYDVKM. The CDR3 consists of 16 residues. DNA for the CDR3: TGTGCCAGCAGTTTATTCCCCAGGGTAGAAGATCAGCCCCAGCATTTT. Amino acids: CASSLFPRVEDQPQHF.

This clone was seen only a few times. The rearrangement joins TRBV6-5 to TRBJ1-6; 9 bases align to TRBD1. Germline V gene lookup returns CDR1 MNHEY and CDR2 SVGAGI. This CDR3 contains 14 residues. Trimming removed 6 bases from V and 8 bases from J; junction bases left unmatched: 5. The CDR3: CASRKGDRDSPLHF. The DNA for the CDR3 is TGTGCCAGCAGGAAGGGGGACAGGGATTCACCCCTCCACTTT.

This sequence joins TRBV10-2 and TRBJ1-2, with TRBD1 as a possible D gene (5 bases). This CDR3 is 13 amino acids long. Trimming removed 5 bases at V and 4 bases at J, with 11 bases between. The germline V gene has CDR1 WSHSY and CDR2 SAAADI. The CDR3 region is CASSPGLIYGYTF. In nucleotides, the CDR3 is TGCGCCAGCAGTCCAGGGTTGATCTATGGCTACACCTTC.

The chain is built from TRBV3-1 (or the pseudogene TRBV3-2) and TRBJ1-2; 8 bases align to TRBD1. The germline gives CDR1 LGHDT, CDR2 YNNKEL (reference sequence). The CDR3 totals 16 residues. With 4 bases clipped from V and 3 bases from J, the junction kept 10 bases outside the gene matches. The CDR3 nucleotides are TGTGCCAGCAGCCCACCAGGACAGGGCACCGACTATGGCTACACCTTC. Its protein product is CASSPPGQGTDYGYTF.